This TCR beta chain was captured in a study of shared clonotypes between healthy human individuals. Libraries were prepared by immunoSEQ multiplex PCR; TCRdb keeps only in-frame clonotypes and omits some of them. This repertoire shows around 940,000 clones, over 75% found once; its top ten account for over 1.3%. Study-wide results and limits: The study found lower generation probabilities in non-shared clonotypes than in those shared by all four donors. Estimated richness was generally greater in naive than memory subsets. Tissue TCR repertoires likely differ from these blood-only repertoires. Sequencing depth was expected to affect clonotype sharing among donors.

Per germline, CDR1 ENHRY and CDR2 SYGVKD. This CDR3 has 15 residues. Trimming removed 10 bases from V and 0 bases from J, with 18 bases in between. As regards this clone: Its matching antigen is unknown.

V usage is TRBV10-3 and J usage is TRBJ1-1; a possible D gene is TRBD1 (5 bases). The sample consisted of memory CD4+ T cells sorted from blood. The subset is: CD45RA-negative fraction. The receptor was derived from a man aged 18 to 30 in good health. The CDR3 loop is CATTPQDPMNTEAFF. The CDR3 nucleotides read TGTGCCACTACTCCACAGGACCCAATGAACACTGAAGCTTTCTTT.